These T cell receptor beta chains were read from a single sample in a study of blood T cell repertoires in COVID-19. This table comes from immunoSEQ multiplex PCR, and its TCRdb copy is limited to in-frame clones, with some not included. The table lists about 350,000 clones, almost 90% of them singletons. The source material was PBMCs or T cells enriched from blood (not recorded which). All receptors derive from a woman aged 30 to 39 who had been exposed to COVID-19. CDR3s include the opening cysteine and the closing phenylalanine or tryptophan. D genes are given only for firm matches. Clone size is shown for a subset of rows, as once, few, many or a class of expanded clone.

v_gene,abundance,j_gene,d_gene,CDR3aa,CDR3nt
TRBV7-9,NA,TRBJ2-5,NA,CASSNRQSLYQETQYF,TGTGCCAGCAGCAATCGACAGTCTTTGTACCAAGAGACCCAGTACTTC
TRBV9,NA,TRBJ2-2,NA,CASSVLGQYTGELFF,TGTGCCAGCAGCGTACTCGGACAGTACACCGGGGAGCTGTTTTTT
TRBV19,NA,TRBJ2-3,NA,CASSITEDPLSTDTQYF,TGTGCCAGTAGTATTACGGAGGACCCCTTGAGCACAGATACGCAGTATTTT
TRBV12-3/TRBV12-4,NA,TRBJ1-5,NA,CASKRGANQPQHF,TGTGCCAGCAAGCGGGGGGCAAATCAGCCCCAGCATTTT
TRBV30,NA,TRBJ2-1,TRBD2,CAWRAGIGLAGLRPRPNEQFF,TGTGCCTGGAGGGCAGGGATCGGACTAGCGGGTCTCCGCCCTAGGCCCAATGAGCAGTTCTTC
TRBV5-1,NA,TRBJ2-1,NA,CASSLVLANEQFF,TGCGCCAGCAGCTTGGTACTAGCCAATGAGCAGTTCTTC
TRBV7-8,NA,TRBJ2-1,NA,CASSLDRYNEQFF,TGTGCCAGCAGCTTAGACAGATACAATGAGCAGTTCTTC
TRBV18,NA,TRBJ1-5,NA,CASSPNRGSDQPQHF,TGTGCCAGCTCACCGAACAGAGGGTCGGATCAGCCCCAGCATTTT
TRBV4-2,NA,TRBJ2-1,TRBD2,CASSQLAGGTDATYNEQFF,TGTGCCAGCAGCCAACTAGCGGGAGGAACTGATGCGACCTACAATGAGCAGTTCTTC
TRBV5-1,NA,TRBJ2-5,TRBD2,CASSSGTSGSGGETQYF,TGCGCCAGCAGCTCTGGGACTAGCGGGAGTGGAGGGGAGACCCAGTACTTC
TRBV15,NA,TRBJ2-1,NA,CATSRDGSGNFYNEQFF,TGTGCCACCAGCAGAGATGGGTCAGGGAATTTCTACAATGAGCAGTTCTTC
TRBV19,NA,TRBJ2-7,TRBD2,CASSMKGDFLAGSYEQYF,TGTGCCAGTAGTATGAAGGGGGACTTCCTAGCGGGGTCCTACGAGCAGTACTTC
TRBV28,NA,TRBJ1-3,NA,CASTPPPDRYSGNTIYF,TGTGCCAGCACCCCGCCCCCGGACAGATACTCTGGAAACACCATATATTTT
TRBV6-5,NA,TRBJ2-3,NA,CASRDGSTDTQYF,TGTGCCAGCAGGGACGGGAGTACAGATACGCAGTATTTT
TRBV18,NA,TRBJ2-2,NA,CASSPTETGELFF,TGTGCCAGCTCACCGACAGAGACCGGGGAGCTGTTTTTT
TRBV30,NA,TRBJ2-7,NA,CAWSVTREQYF,TGTGCCTGGAGTGTAACTCGCGAGCAGTACTTC
TRBV6-2/TRBV6-3,NA,TRBJ2-1,NA,CASSYGGLNNEQFF,TGTGCCAGCAGTTACGGCGGGCTAAACAATGAGCAGTTCTTC
TRBV10-2,NA,TRBJ1-2,NA,CASSDSSRYGYTF,TGCGCCAGCAGTGACTCGTCGCGCTATGGCTACACCTTC
TRBV7-7,NA,TRBJ2-1,TRBD2,CASSFRAGLAAYNEQFF,TGTGCCAGCAGCTTCCGCGCCGGACTAGCGGCCTACAATGAGCAGTTCTTC
TRBV5-1,NA,TRBJ1-3,TRBD1,CASRPGQALPSGNTIYF,TGCGCCAGCAGACCCGGACAGGCCCTTCCCTCTGGAAACACCATATATTTT
TRBV27,NA,TRBJ1-2,NA,CATGQSNYGYTF,TGTGCCACTGGACAGTCGAACTATGGCTACACCTTC
TRBV7-9,NA,TRBJ2-5,NA,CASSLTGVETQYF,TGTGCCAGCAGCTTAACGGGTGTGGAGACCCAGTACTTC
TRBV28,NA,TRBJ2-7,TRBD2,CASSLGGSWYEQYF,TGTGCCAGCAGTTTAGGCGGGAGTTGGTACGAGCAGTACTTC
TRBV5-1,NA,TRBJ2-7,TRBD1,CASSFYPGQSYEQYF,TGCGCCAGCAGCTTTTACCCGGGACAGTCCTACGAGCAGTACTTC
TRBV11-2,NA,TRBJ1-1,NA,CASSLGVTGNTEAFF,TGTGCCAGCAGCTTAGGGGTTACAGGGAACACTGAAGCTTTCTTT
TRBV19,NA,TRBJ2-1,NA,CASRGKSSYNEQFF,TGTGCCAGCCGAGGAAAGAGCTCCTACAATGAGCAGTTCTTC
TRBV9,NA,TRBJ1-5,NA,CASSVYGGVAQPQHF,TGTGCCAGCAGCGTCTATGGGGGGGTAGCTCAGCCCCAGCATTTT
TRBV2,NA,TRBJ2-5,TRBD1,CASRMDRAETQYF,TGTGCCAGCAGGATGGACAGGGCAGAGACCCAGTACTTC
TRBV28,once,TRBJ1-2,NA,CATSEYGYTF,TGTGCCACTAGTGAATATGGCTACACCTTC
TRBV11-2,few,TRBJ2-7,TRBD2,CASSPLGAGGIYEQYF,TGTGCCAGCAGCCCCCTGGGGGCGGGAGGAATTTACGAGCAGTACTTC
TRBV2,NA,TRBJ1-1,NA,CASRPLGLNTEAFF,TGTGCCAGCAGGCCCCTAGGACTCAACACTGAAGCTTTCTTT
TRBV28,NA,TRBJ2-7,TRBD2,CASGWTSGVSSYEQYF,TGTGCCAGCGGATGGACTAGCGGGGTTAGCTCCTACGAGCAGTACTTC
TRBV29-1,NA,TRBJ1-1,TRBD1,CSVEGGTGEENTEAFF,TGCAGCGTTGAAGGGGGGACAGGGGAGGAGAACACTGAAGCTTTCTTT
TRBV3-1/TRBV3-2,NA,TRBJ1-6,TRBD1,CASSQTGQAASPLHF,TGTGCCAGCAGCCAAACGGGACAGGCGGCTTCACCCCTCCACTTT